The 24 T cell receptor beta chains below come from one sample, sequenced in a study of blood T cell repertoires in COVID-19. Generated by immunoSEQ multiplex PCR, the TCRdb table keeps only in-frame clones and is missing some. The table records some 270,000 clones, approximately 88% of them present only once. The sequencing input was peripheral blood. The receptor set was obtained from a middle-aged man with acute or convalescent COVID-19.

The chain has TRBV27 and TRBJ2-1, with 7 bases lining up with TRBD1. The V and J ends lost 5 bases and 7 bases, in that order; junction bases with no gene match: 11. CDR3 length equals 15 residues. CDR1 and CDR2 (germline): MNHEY, SMNVEV (reference sequence). In nucleotides, the CDR3 is TGTGCCAGCAGTAACTACCACAGGGGTGCGAATGAGCAGTTCTTC. Protein sequence: CASSNYHRGANEQFF.

In DNA form, the CDR3 reads TGCGCCAGCAGCTTGACTAGCGGGGGGGCTAACACCGGGGAGCTGTTTTTT. This encodes CASSLTSGGANTGELFF. V gene TRBV5-1 combines with J gene TRBJ2-2, with TRBD2 identical over 13 bases. The CDR3 has 17 amino acids. The V gene's germline CDR1 is SGHRS and CDR2 YFSETQ. V was pared by 1 base and J by 2 bases, with 2 bases of the junction left unmatched. The full variable domain, with the rest looked up from reference TRBV5-1 and TRBJ2-2, is KAGVTQTPRYLIKTRGQQVTLSCSPISGHRSVSWYQQTPGQGLQFLFEYFSETQRNKGNFPGRFSGRQFSNSRSEMNVSTLELGDSALYLCASSLTSGGANTGELFFGEGSRLTVL.

The rearrangement uses TRBV5-4 and TRBJ1-2; D ambiguous. V was trimmed by 4 bases and J by 4 bases, leaving 14 bases between them. The CDR3 contains 14 residues. Looked up from germline, CDR1 is SGHNT and CDR2 is YYREEE (reference sequence). The CDR3 region is CASSLAEKVYGYTF. DNA of the CDR3: TGTGCCAGCAGCCTCGCGGAGAAGGTCTATGGCTACACCTTC.

This chain uses TRBV7-2 with TRBJ2-7; 8 nucleotides align to TRBD2. Germline V gene data show CDR1 as SGHTA and CDR2 as FQGNSA. Germline trimming cut 1 base from V and 0 bases from J; bases unmatched to any gene: 2. This CDR3 contains 15 residues. The CDR3 DNA reads TGTGCCAGCAGCTTAGTAGCGGGGTTCTCCTACGAGCAGTACTTC. Protein sequence: CASSLVAGFSYEQYF.

The chain joins TRBV3-1 (or the pseudogene TRBV3-2) to TRBJ2-7; D might be TRBD2 (5 bases). V lost 4 bases, J lost 3 bases, and 7 bases lay in between. The germline V gene has CDR1 LGHDT and CDR2 YNNKEL (reference sequence). This CDR3 comprises 12 residues. The CDR3 DNA sequence: TGTGCCAGCAGCCGCGCGGGCTACGAGCAGTACTTC. It encodes CASSRAGYEQYF.

The chain employs TRBV10-1 and TRBJ2-1, with 9 bases matching TRBD1. This CDR3 is 16 amino acids long. The J segment lost 7 bases and the V segment lost 4 bases, leaving 11 bases of the junction unmatched. The germline CDR1 and CDR2 sequences are WNHNN and SYGVQD (reference sequence). In nucleotides, the CDR3 is TGCGCCAGCAGTGTCTTGGCCGGGACAGGGAAAAATGAGCAGTTCTTC. It codes for CASSVLAGTGKNEQFF.

The chain recombines TRBV7-2 with TRBJ2-2; no firm D call. Trimming cost V 2 bases and J 7 bases, with 5 bases left between them. CDR1 and CDR2 (germline): SGHTA, FQGNSA. The CDR3 has 12 residues. The CDR3 protein is CASSLLFGELFF. CDR3 nucleotide sequence: TGTGCCAGCAGCTTACTTTTCGGGGAGCTGTTTTTT. Looking up the rest from reference TRBV7-2 and TRBJ2-2 gives the full variable domain: GAGVSQSPSNKVTEKGKDVELRCDPISGHTALYWYRQSLGQGLEFLIYFQGNSAPDKSGLPSDRFSAERTGGSVSTLTIQRTQQEDSAVYLCASSLLFGELFFGEGSRLTVL.

The gene calls are TRBV18 and TRBJ1-5; D perhaps matches TRBD1 (5 bases). Germline CDR1 and CDR2: KGHSH and LQKENI. The CDR3 runs to 15 residues. The V end lost 5 bases, the J end lost 4 bases, and 15 bases lay between the germline ends. Here the CDR3 reads CASSSSQGGNQPQHF. CDR3 sequence (DNA): TGTGCCAGCTCATCGTCGCAGGGTGGAAATCAGCCCCAGCATTTT. The variable domain in full, with the rest retrieved from reference TRBV18 and TRBJ1-5, is NAGVMQNPRHLVRRRGQEARLRCSPMKGHSHVYWYRQLPEEGLKFMVYLQKENIIDESGMPKERFSAEFPKEGPSILRIQQVVRGDSAAYFCASSSSQGGNQPQHFGDGTRLSIL.

V usage is TRBV5-6 and J usage is TRBJ2-1, with 8 positions matching TRBD2. J gave up 1 base and V 4 bases, and 10 bases lay outside the gene matches. This CDR3 is 17 amino acids long. CDR1 is SGHDT, CDR2 YYEEEE, per germline. The CDR3 spells CASSRQRGHVSYNEQFF. The CDR3 DNA follows: TGTGCCAGCAGCCGCCAGCGGGGGCACGTTTCCTACAATGAGCAGTTCTTC.

V usage is TRBV5-1 and J usage is TRBJ2-5; unclear D gene. Germline CDR1 and CDR2: SGHRS and YFSETQ. The CDR3 is 14 amino acids. V lost 2 bases, J lost 1 base, and 9 bases lay in between. The CDR3 loop is CASSLQTAQETQYF. In nucleotides, the CDR3 is TGCGCCAGCAGCTTACAAACCGCCCAAGAGACCCAGTACTTC.

The J gene is TRBJ2-1, the V gene TRBV7-9; weak D call: TRBD1 (6 bases). Between the trimmed V and J ends, which lost 4 bases and 4 bases, there was a span of 14 bases. Germline CDR1 is SEHNR and CDR2 is FQNEAQ (reference sequence). The CDR3 contains 15 residues. The CDR3 bases are TGTGCCAGCAGCTCCCAGGGACACGGATACAATGAGCAGTTCTTC. This gives the protein CASSSQGHGYNEQFF.

The chain has TRBV20-1 and TRBJ2-3, with D tentatively TRBD2 (5 bases). The CDR3 totals 14 residues. Trimming cost V 3 bases and J 0 bases, with 10 bases left between them. CDR1 is DFQATT and CDR2 is SNEGSKA in the germline V gene (reference sequence). The CDR3 reads CSASLGGSTDTQYF. The CDR3 nucleotides are TGCAGTGCTAGTCTAGGCGGGAGCACAGATACGCAGTATTTT.

Only one count was recorded for this clone. This chain uses TRBV19 with TRBJ1-2, with TRBD1 matching 9 bases. In germline, CDR1 is LNHDA, CDR2 SQIVND (reference sequence). Trimming cost V 3 bases and J 4 bases; bases outside gene matches: 18. The CDR3 sequence is 19 residues long. Here the CDR3 DNA reads TGTGCCAGTAGTATGTCAGCGGGTCGTTGGACAGGGGAAGCCTATGGCTACACCTTC. It is translated as CASSMSAGRWTGEAYGYTF.

The V and J genes are TRBV10-1 and TRBJ1-5, with D uncertain. Trimming stripped 2 bases from V and 0 bases from J, with 14 bases between. In germline, CDR1 is WNHNN, CDR2 SYGVQD (reference sequence). The CDR3 totals 17 residues. Here the CDR3 reads CASSERPAGYSNQPQHF. The CDR3 nucleotides read TGCGCCAGCAGTGAGCGGCCGGCGGGGTATAGCAATCAGCCCCAGCATTTT.

This sequence joins TRBV6-5 and TRBJ1-5; D is uncertain. The germline V and J ends were trimmed by 2 bases and 4 bases, with 6 bases remaining between them. Germline CDR1 is MNHEY and CDR2 is SVGAGI. The CDR3 has 13 residues. The CDR3 loop is CASSYGQNQPQHF. For the CDR3, the DNA is TGTGCCAGCAGTTACGGGCAGAATCAGCCCCAGCATTTT.

The chain employs TRBV7-3 and TRBJ2-5; a weak D match, TRBD1 (6 bases). The germline V gene encodes CDR1 SGHTA and CDR2 FQGTGA. Trimming shortened V by 5 bases and J by 1 base, and 14 bases separated the two germline ends. The CDR3 covers 15 residues. The CDR3 reads CASSLQGQGQETQYF. In DNA, the CDR3 is TGTGCCAGCAGCCTTCAGGGGCAGGGCCAAGAGACCCAGTACTTC.

The rearrangement joins TRBV4-1 to TRBJ1-3; 8 bases match TRBD1. CDR1 is MGHRA and CDR2 is YSYEKL in the germline V gene. V shed 2 bases, J shed 4 bases, and the junction held 4 bases outside the gene matches. The CDR3 runs 15 residues. The DNA of the CDR3 is TGCGCCAGCAGCCAAACGGACAGGGTAGGAAACACCATATATTTT. It yields the protein CASSQTDRVGNTIYF.

This clone was counted a single time. The V gene is TRBV14, the J gene TRBJ2-6; D not certain. CDR3 length equals 13 residues. The V and J ends lost 4 bases and 2 bases respectively, with 3 bases between them. Germline CDR1 reads SGHDN; CDR2 reads FVKESK. This CDR3 is CASSPTGANVLTF. The CDR3, as DNA: TGTGCCAGCAGCCCTACTGGGGCCAACGTCCTGACTTTC.

The J gene is TRBJ1-1, the V gene TRBV7-9; D is unclear. Germline V gene sequence: CDR1 SEHNR, CDR2 FQNEAQ (reference sequence). The CDR3 is made up of 13 amino acids. V was shortened by 5 bases and J by 13 bases, with 20 bases between the two germline ends. DNA for the CDR3: TGTGCCAGCAGCCTGGGCCAAACCAATCGTTATTTCTTT. Its translation: CASSLGQTNRYFF.

The chain recombines TRBV27 with TRBJ1-2; 11 bases align to TRBD1. The CDR3 is 14 residues long. V dropped 3 bases and J dropped 7; count of bases not matched to a gene: 4. CDR1 and CDR2 (germline): MNHEY, SMNVEV (reference sequence). In nucleotides, the CDR3 is TGTGCCAGCAGTTTTGGACAGGGGGCGTTTGGCTACACCTTC. This gives the protein CASSFGQGAFGYTF.

V and J are TRBV5-1 and TRBJ2-3; TRBD2 agrees at 7 bases. The CDR3 is 16 residues long. After removal of 4 bases from V and 0 bases from J, the junction contained 8 bases not matched to a gene. Germline loops: CDR1 SGHRS, CDR2 YFSETQ. The CDR3 protein is CASSTSLASSTDTQYF. In DNA form, the CDR3 reads TGCGCCAGCAGCACTTCACTAGCGTCTAGCACAGATACGCAGTATTTT.

This clone came up once. The chain has TRBV29-1 and TRBJ1-1; maybe TRBD1 (6 bases). The germline V and J ends were trimmed by 6 bases and 0 bases, with 11 bases remaining between them. There are 13 residues in the CDR3. Per germline, CDR1 SQVTM and CDR2 ANQGSEA. The CDR3 is CSVNQGMNTEAFF. In DNA, the CDR3 is TGCAGCGTAAACCAGGGGATGAACACTGAAGCTTTCTTT.

This chain uses TRBV5-8 with TRBJ2-6, with 10 positions matching TRBD1. V gave up 3 bases and J gave up 2 bases; unmatched junction bases: 5. Germline V CDR1 and CDR2: SGHTS, YDEGEE. There are 17 residues in the CDR3. The CDR3, as DNA: TGTGCCAGCAGCTCGGATGGACAGGGGGCTGGGGCCAACGTCCTGACTTTC. It translates to CASSSDGQGAGANVLTF.

The chain combines TRBV12-5 with TRBJ1-2; 8 bases fit TRBD1. Germline values: CDR1 LGHNT, CDR2 FRNRAP. The V segment lost 0 bases and the J segment 4 bases; nucleotides outside the gene matches: 4. The CDR3 consists of 15 residues. The CDR3 loop is CASGLVHGTGYGYTF. In nucleotides, the CDR3 is TGTGCTAGTGGTTTGGTTCACGGGACAGGCTATGGCTACACCTTC.